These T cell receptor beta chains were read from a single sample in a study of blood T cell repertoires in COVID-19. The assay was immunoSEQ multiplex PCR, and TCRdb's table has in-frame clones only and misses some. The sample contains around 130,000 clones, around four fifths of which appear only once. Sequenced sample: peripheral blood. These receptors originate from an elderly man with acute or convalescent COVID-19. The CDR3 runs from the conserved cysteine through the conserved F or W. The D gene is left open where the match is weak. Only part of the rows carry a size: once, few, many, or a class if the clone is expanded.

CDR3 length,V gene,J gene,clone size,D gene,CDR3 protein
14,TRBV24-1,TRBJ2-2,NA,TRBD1,CATSETGATGELFF
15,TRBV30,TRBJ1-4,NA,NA,CAWSVLATTNEKLFF
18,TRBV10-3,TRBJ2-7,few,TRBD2,CATSLSRTERLADYEQYF
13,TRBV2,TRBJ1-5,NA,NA,CASSETGYQPQHF
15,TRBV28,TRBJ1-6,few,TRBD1,CASSLGLTGFSPLHF
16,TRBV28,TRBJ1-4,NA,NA,CASSSTTGRRGEKLFF
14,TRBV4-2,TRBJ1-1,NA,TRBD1,CASSPGQGNTEAFF
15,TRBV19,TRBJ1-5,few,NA,CASRRTADRYQPQHF
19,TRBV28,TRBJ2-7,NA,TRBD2,CASSLPLGTSGGGTNEQYF
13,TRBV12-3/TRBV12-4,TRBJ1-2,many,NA,CATSSGIIRGYTF
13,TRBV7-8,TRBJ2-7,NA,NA,CASSSLVGARNYF